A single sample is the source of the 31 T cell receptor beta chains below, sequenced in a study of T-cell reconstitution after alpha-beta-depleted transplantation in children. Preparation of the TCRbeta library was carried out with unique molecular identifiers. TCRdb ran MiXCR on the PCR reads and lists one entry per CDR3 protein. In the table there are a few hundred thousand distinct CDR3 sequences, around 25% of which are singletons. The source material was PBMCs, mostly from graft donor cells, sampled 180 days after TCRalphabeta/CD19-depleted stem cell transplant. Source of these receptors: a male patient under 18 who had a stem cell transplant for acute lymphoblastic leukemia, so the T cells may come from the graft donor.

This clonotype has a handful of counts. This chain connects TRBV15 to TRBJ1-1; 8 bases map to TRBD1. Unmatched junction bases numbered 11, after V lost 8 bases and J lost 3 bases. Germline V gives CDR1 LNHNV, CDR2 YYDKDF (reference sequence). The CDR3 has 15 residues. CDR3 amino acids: CATVLRRRGHTEAFF. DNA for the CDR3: TGTGCCACCGTCCTTCGGCGCAGGGGGCACACTGAAGCTTTCTTT. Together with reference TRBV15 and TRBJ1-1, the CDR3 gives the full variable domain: DAMVIQNPRYQVTQFGKPVTLSCSQTLNHNVMYWYQQKSSQAPKLLFHYYDKDFNNEADTPDNFQSRRPNTSFCFLDIRSPGLGDTAMYLCATVLRRRGHTEAFFGQGTRLTVV.

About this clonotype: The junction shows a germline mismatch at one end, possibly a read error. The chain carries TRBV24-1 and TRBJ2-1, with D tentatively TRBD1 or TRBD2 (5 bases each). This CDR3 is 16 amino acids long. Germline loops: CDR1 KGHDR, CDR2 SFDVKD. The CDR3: CTTSGGAVASYNEQFF. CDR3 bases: TGTACCACCAGTGGGGGAGCGGTGGCCTCCTACAATGAGCAGTTCTTC.

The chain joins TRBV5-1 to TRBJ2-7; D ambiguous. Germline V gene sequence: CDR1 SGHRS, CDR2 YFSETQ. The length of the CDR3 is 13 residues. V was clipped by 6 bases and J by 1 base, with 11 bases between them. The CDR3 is CASTPYFSYEQYF. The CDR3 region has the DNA TGCGCCAGCACCCCATATTTTTCCTACGAGCAGTACTTC.

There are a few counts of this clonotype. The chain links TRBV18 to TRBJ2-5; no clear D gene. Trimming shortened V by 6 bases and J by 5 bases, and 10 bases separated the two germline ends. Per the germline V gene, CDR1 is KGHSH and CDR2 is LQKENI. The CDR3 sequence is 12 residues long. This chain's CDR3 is CASSRLGETQYF. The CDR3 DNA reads TGTGCCAGCTCCCGCTTAGGCGAGACCCAGTACTTC.

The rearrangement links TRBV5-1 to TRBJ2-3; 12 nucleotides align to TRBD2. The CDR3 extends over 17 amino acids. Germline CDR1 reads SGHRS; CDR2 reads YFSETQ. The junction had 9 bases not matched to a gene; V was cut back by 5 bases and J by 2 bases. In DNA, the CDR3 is TGCGCCAGCAGTCCACTAGCGGGAGGACGTCCCACAGATACGCAGTATTTT. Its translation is CASSPLAGGRPTDTQYF.

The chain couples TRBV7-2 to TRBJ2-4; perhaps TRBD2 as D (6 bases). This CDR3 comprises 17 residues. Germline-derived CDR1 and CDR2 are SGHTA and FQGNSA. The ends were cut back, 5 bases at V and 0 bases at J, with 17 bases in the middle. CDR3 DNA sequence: TGTGCCAGCAGCCCCAGGCTTGGCGGGGTAGCCAAAAACATTCAGTACTTC. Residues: CASSPRLGGVAKNIQYF.

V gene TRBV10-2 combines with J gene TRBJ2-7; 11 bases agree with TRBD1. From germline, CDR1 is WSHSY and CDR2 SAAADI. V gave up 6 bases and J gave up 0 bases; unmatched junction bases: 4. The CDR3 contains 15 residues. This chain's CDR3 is CASRRDRGSSYEQYF. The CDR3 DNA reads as TGCGCCAGCAGGAGGGACAGGGGGAGCTCCTACGAGCAGTACTTC.

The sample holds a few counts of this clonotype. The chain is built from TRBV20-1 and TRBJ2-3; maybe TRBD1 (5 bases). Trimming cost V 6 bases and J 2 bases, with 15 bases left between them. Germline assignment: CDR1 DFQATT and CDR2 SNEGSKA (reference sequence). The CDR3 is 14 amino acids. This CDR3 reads CSARLGHHTDTQYF. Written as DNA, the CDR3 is TGCAGTGCCCGTCTCGGACACCACACAGATACGCAGTATTTT.

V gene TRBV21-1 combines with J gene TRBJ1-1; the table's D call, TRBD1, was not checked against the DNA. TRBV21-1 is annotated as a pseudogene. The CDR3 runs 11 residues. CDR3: CAAYGVGGAFF. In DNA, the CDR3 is TGTGCCGCGTATGGGGTGGGGGGAGCTTTCTTT.

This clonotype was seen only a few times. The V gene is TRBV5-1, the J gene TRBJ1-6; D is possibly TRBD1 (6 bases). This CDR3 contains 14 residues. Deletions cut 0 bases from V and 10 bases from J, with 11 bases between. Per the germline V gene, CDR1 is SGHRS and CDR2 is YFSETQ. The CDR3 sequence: CASSLEGGDSPLHF. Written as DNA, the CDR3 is TGCGCCAGCAGCTTGGAAGGGGGAGACTCACCCCTCCACTTT.

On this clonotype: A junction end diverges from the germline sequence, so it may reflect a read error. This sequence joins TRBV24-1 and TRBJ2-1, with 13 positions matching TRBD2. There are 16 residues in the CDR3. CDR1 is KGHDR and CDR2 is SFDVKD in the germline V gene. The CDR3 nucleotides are TGTGACACCAGTGGGTGGACTAGCGGGAGCAGGGATGAGCAGTTCTTC. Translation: CDTSGWTSGSRDEQFF.

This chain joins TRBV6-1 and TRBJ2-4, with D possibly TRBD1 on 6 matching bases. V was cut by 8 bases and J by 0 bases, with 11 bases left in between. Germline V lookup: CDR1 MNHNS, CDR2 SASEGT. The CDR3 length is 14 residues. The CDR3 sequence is CASPYRVAKNIQYF. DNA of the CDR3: TGTGCCAGCCCCTACAGGGTAGCCAAAAACATTCAGTACTTC.

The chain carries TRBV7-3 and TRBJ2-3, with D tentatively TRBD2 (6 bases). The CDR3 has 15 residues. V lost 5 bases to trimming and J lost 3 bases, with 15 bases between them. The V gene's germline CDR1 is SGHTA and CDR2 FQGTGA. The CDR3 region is CASSHGTPQTDTQYF. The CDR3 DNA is TGTGCCAGCAGCCACGGGACTCCACAAACAGATACGCAGTATTTT.

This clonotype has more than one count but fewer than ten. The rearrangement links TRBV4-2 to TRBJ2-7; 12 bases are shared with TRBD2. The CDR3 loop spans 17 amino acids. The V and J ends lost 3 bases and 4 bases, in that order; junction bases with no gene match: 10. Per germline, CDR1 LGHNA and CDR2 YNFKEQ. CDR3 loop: CASSQRLAGDHPYEQYF. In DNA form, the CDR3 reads TGTGCCAGCAGCCAGCGACTAGCGGGAGATCACCCTTACGAGCAGTACTTC.

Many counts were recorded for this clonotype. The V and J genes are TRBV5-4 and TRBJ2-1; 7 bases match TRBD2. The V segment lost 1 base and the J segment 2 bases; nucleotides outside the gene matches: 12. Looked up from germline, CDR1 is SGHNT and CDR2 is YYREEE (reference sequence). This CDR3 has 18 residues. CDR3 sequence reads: CASSLLLGTSATYNEQFF. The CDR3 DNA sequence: TGTGCCAGCAGCTTGCTGTTAGGAACTAGCGCCACCTACAATGAGCAGTTCTTC.

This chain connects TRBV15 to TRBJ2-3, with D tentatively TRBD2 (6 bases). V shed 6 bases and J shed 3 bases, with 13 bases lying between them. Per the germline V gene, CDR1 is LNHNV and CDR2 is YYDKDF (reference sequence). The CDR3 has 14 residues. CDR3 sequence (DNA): TGTGCCACCAGGGGGGGACTCACGACAGATACGCAGTATTTT. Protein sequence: CATRGGLTTDTQYF.

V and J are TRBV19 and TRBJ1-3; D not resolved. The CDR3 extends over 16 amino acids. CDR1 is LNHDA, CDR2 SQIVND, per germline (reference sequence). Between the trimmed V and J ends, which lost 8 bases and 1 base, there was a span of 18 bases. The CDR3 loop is CASAERTPQSGNTIYF. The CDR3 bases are TGTGCCAGTGCGGAAAGGACGCCCCAATCTGGAAACACCATATATTTT.

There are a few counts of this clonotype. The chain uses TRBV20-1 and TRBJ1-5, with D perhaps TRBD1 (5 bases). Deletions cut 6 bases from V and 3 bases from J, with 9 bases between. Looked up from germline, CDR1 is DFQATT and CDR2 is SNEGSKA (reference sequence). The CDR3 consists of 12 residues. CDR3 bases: TGCAGTGCCGTAGGACACAATCAGCCCCAGCATTTT. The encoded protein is CSAVGHNQPQHF.

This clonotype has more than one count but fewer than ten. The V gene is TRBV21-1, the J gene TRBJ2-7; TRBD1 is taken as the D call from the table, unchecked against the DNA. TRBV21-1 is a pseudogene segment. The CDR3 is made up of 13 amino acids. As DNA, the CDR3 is TGTGCCTGCCGAGGGACATCTAAATACGAGCAGTACTTC. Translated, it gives CACRGTSKYEQYF.

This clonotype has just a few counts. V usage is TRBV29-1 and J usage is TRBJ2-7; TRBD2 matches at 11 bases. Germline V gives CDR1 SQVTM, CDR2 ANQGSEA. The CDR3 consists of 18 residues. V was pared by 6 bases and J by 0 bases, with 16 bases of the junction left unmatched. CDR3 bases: TGCAGCGTCCCCTCCCCCGGACTAGCGGGCCTTAACTCCTACGAGCAGTACTTC. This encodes CSVPSPGLAGLNSYEQYF.

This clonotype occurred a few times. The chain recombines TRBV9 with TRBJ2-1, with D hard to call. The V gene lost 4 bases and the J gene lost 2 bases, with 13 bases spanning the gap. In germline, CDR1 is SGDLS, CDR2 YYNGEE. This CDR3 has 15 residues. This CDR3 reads CASSSGPITYNEQFF. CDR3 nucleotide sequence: TGTGCCAGCAGCTCCGGGCCCATAACCTACAATGAGCAGTTCTTC.

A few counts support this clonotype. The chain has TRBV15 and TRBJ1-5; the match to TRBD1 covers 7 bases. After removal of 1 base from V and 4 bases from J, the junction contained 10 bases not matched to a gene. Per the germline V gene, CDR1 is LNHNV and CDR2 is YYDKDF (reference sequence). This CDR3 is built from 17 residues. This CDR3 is CATSRGKGGQRNQPQHF. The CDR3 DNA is TGTGCCACCAGCAGAGGAAAGGGGGGACAGAGAAATCAGCCCCAGCATTTT.

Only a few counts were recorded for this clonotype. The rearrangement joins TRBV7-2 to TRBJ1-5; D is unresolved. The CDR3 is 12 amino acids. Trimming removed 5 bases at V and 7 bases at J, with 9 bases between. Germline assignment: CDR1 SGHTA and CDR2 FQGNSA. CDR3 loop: CASSPNQQPQHF. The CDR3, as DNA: TGTGCCAGCAGCCCGAACCAACAGCCCCAGCATTTT. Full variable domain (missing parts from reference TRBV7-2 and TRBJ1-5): GAGVSQSPSNKVTEKGKDVELRCDPISGHTALYWYRQSLGQGLEFLIYFQGNSAPDKSGLPSDRFSAERTGGSVSTLTIQRTQQEDSAVYLCASSPNQQPQHFGDGTRLSIL.

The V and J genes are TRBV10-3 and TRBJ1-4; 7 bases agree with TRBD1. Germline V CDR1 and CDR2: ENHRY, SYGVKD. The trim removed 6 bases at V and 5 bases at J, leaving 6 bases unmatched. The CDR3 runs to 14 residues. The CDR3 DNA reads TGTGCCATCAGCCACACACAGGGGAATGAAAAACTGTTTTTT. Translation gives CAISHTQGNEKLFF.

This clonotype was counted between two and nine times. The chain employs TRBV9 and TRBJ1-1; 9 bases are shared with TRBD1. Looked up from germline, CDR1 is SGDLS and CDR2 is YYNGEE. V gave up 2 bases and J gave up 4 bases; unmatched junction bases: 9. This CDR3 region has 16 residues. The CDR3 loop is CASSVGLQGAFTEAFF. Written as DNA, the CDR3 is TGTGCCAGCAGCGTTGGATTACAGGGGGCGTTCACTGAAGCTTTCTTT. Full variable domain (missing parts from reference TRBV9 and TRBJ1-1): DSGVTQTPKHLITATGQRVTLRCSPRSGDLSVYWYQQSLDQGLQFLIQYYNGEERAKGNILERFSAQQFPDLHSELNLSSLELGDSALYFCASSVGLQGAFTEAFFGQGTRLTVV.

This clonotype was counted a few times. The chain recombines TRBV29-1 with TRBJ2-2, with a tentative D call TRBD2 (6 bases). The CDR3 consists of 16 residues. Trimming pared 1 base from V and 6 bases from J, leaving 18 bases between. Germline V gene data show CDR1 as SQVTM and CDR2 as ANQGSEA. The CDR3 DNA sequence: TGCAGCGTTGAAGTGAAAACGGCGGGGCCGGCCGGGGAGCTGTTTTTT. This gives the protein CSVEVKTAGPAGELFF.

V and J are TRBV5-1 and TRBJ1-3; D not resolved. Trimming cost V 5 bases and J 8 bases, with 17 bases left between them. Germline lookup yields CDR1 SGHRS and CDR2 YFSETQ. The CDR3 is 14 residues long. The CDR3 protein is CASSPDYPEDTIYF. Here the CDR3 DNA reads TGCGCCAGCAGTCCCGACTATCCCGAGGACACCATATATTTT.

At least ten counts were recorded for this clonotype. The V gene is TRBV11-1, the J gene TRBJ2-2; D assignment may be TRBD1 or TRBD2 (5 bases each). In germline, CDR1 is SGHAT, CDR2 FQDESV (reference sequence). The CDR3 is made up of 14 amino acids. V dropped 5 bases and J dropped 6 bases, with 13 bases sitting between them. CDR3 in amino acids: CASSPGTFAGELFF. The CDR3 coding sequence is TGTGCCAGCAGCCCCGGGACCTTTGCCGGGGAGCTGTTTTTT.

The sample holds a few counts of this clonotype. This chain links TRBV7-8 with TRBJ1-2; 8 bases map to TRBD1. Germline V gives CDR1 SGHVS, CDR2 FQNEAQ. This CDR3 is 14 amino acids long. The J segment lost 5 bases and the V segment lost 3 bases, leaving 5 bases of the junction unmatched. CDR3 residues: CASSFRQGPYGYTF. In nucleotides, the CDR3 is TGTGCCAGCAGCTTCCGACAGGGGCCGTATGGCTACACCTTC.

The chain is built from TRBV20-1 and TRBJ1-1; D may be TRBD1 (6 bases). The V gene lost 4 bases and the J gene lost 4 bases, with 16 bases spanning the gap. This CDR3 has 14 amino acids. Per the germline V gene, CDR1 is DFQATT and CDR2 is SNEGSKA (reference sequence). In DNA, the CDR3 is TGCAGTGCTATCAGGGGCGCGGGGGGCACTGAAGCTTTCTTT. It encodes CSAIRGAGGTEAFF.

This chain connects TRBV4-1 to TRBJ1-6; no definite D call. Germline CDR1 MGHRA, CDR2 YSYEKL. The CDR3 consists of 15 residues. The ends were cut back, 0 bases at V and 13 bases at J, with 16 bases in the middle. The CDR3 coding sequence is TGCGCCAGCAGCCAAGATATAGTCGATCTTTTTCCCCTCCACTTT. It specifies CASSQDIVDLFPLHF.